Listed here are 23 T cell receptor beta chains from one sample, sequenced in a study of molecular identifiers for immune sequencing clone quantification. TCRdb re-called the PCR reads through MiXCR, storing one row per CDR3 protein. This table has roughly 93,000 distinct CDR3 sequences, roughly 19% appearing once. The sequencing sample was made of naive CD8+ T cells from blood, with Jurkat cell RNA spiked in. Subset meaning: FACS-sorted CD8+CD4-CCR7+CD45RA+ naive T cells. The receptor source for this set is a human donor in good health. Some libraries in this study had Jurkat cell RNA spiked in.

This clonotype has a count of ten or more. This sequence joins TRBV9 and TRBJ2-7, with a weak D call TRBD2 (7 bases). In germline, CDR1 is SGDLS, CDR2 YYNGEE. V gave up 3 bases and J gave up 0 bases, with 10 bases separating them. CDR3 length: 14 amino acids. CDR3 nucleotides: TGTGCCAGCAGCGCCGGGGGGCCCTCCTACGAGCAGTACTTC. This codes for CASSAGGPSYEQYF.

There are many counts of this clonotype. This rearrangement joins TRBV11-1 to TRBJ2-3, with 9 positions matching TRBD2. Trimming cost V 5 bases and J 5 bases; bases outside gene matches: 5. This CDR3 contains 14 residues. Germline-derived CDR1 and CDR2 are SGHAT and FQDESV (reference sequence). The CDR3 loop is CASSTRLAEDTQYF. The CDR3 DNA reads TGTGCCAGCAGCACCCGACTAGCGGAAGATACGCAGTATTTT.

This clonotype was counted at least ten times. The genes are TRBV5-4 and TRBJ2-2; 11 bases fit TRBD1. Trimming at V came to 4 bases and at J to 3 bases, leaving 11 bases not matched to a gene. Per the germline V gene, CDR1 is SGHNT and CDR2 is YYREEE (reference sequence). The CDR3 runs to 18 residues. The CDR3 bases are TGTGCCAGCAGCCTCCGGACAGGGGGCCCCTCGGACACCGGGGAGCTGTTTTTT. Encoded protein: CASSLRTGGPSDTGELFF.

V is TRBV28 and J is TRBJ2-7, with D tentatively TRBD2 (6 bases). The V gene's germline CDR1 is MDHEN and CDR2 SYDVKM. Trimming shortened V by 4 bases and J by 0 bases, and 13 bases separated the two germline ends. The CDR3 runs to 15 residues. This chain's CDR3 is CASSSRLTSSYEQYF. The CDR3 coding sequence is TGTGCCAGCAGTTCCCGACTGACTAGCTCCTACGAGCAGTACTTC.

This clonotype was seen a handful of times. One end of the junction varies from germline; a read error may be responsible. V gene TRBV5-3 combines with J gene TRBJ2-1, with 8 bases lining up with TRBD2. TRBV5-3 is identified as an open reading frame with a role that is uncertain. The CDR3 contains 17 residues. CDR3 sequence reads: CASSLYLTRGACNEQFF. The CDR3 region has the DNA TGTGCCAGCAGCTTGTATCTAACGCGGGGGGCCTGCAATGAGCAGTTCTTC.

J is TRBJ2-1 and V is TRBV27; D gene uncertain. The CDR3 is 16 residues long. Trimming stripped 3 bases from V and 0 bases from J, with 12 bases between. Germline CDR1 reads MNHEY; CDR2 reads SMNVEV (reference sequence). The CDR3 DNA sequence: TGTGCCAGCAGTTTTTCTGTCGGTAGCTCCTACAATGAGCAGTTCTTC. Its translation: CASSFSVGSSYNEQFF.

There are many counts of this clonotype. This chain uses TRBV4-1 with TRBJ2-1; TRBD1 might be the D (5 bases). The length of the CDR3 is 15 residues. V dropped 5 bases and J dropped 8 bases, with 19 bases sitting between them. Germline assignment: CDR1 MGHRA and CDR2 YSYEKL. The CDR3 region has the DNA TGCGCCAGCAGCGCCGGCGGCAGGGCTGGCGATGAGCAGTTCTTC. Translating gives CASSAGGRAGDEQFF.

The chain combines TRBV19 with TRBJ2-1; maybe TRBD2 (6 bases). The V end lost 5 bases, the J end lost 3 bases, and 14 bases lay between the germline ends. This CDR3 is built from 15 residues. Germline CDR1 reads LNHDA; CDR2 reads SQIVND (reference sequence). This CDR3 reads CASSFRLDVYNEQFF. CDR3 DNA sequence: TGTGCCAGTAGTTTCAGACTAGATGTCTACAATGAGCAGTTCTTC.

This clonotype was observed at least ten times. V usage is TRBV12-3 or TRBV12-4 and J usage is TRBJ1-1, with D maybe TRBD1 (5 bases). With 8 bases removed from V and 2 bases from J, the gap between germline ends came to 9 bases. This CDR3 comprises 12 residues. The DNA of the CDR3 is TGTGCCAGCCTGGGGACCAACACTGAAGCTTTCTTT. Residues: CASLGTNTEAFF.

This clonotype came up many times. The rearrangement uses TRBV7-8 and TRBJ2-3; a possible D gene is TRBD2 (5 bases). V gave up 3 bases and J gave up 4 bases, with 14 bases separating them. There are 15 residues in the CDR3. The germline V gene has CDR1 SGHVS and CDR2 FQNEAQ. CDR3 DNA: TGTGCCAGCAGCTTTAGGGAAACCGGGGCAGATACGCAGTATTTT. It encodes CASSFRETGADTQYF.

There are many counts of this clonotype. V is TRBV12-3 or TRBV12-4 and J is TRBJ1-2, with D possibly being TRBD1 (5 bases). The CDR3 totals 15 residues. The V and J ends lost 6 bases and 2 bases respectively, with 16 bases between them. The CDR3, as DNA: TGTGCCAGCAGCCGAGACGACAGTCTCAACTATGGCTACACCTTC. Its protein is CASSRDDSLNYGYTF.

This clonotype was observed at least ten times. The rearrangement uses TRBV6-2 or TRBV6-3 and TRBJ1-2; unclear D gene. The V and J ends lost 2 bases and 4 bases respectively, with 5 bases between them. CDR3 size: 12 residues. Per the germline V gene, CDR1 is MNHEY and CDR2 is SVGEGT. The CDR3 here is CASSYGSYGYTF. CDR3 bases: TGTGCCAGCAGTTACGGCAGCTATGGCTACACCTTC.

This clonotype appeared many times. The rearrangement links TRBV28 to TRBJ2-7; D is possibly TRBD1 (6 bases). The germline V gene encodes CDR1 MDHEN and CDR2 SYDVKM. This CDR3 comprises 14 residues. V gave up 3 bases and J gave up 2 bases, with 11 bases separating them. The CDR3 protein is CASSFLTGPYEQYF. CDR3 bases: TGTGCCAGCAGTTTTTTGACAGGTCCCTACGAGCAGTACTTC. Using reference TRBV28 and TRBJ2-7 for the parts outside the CDR3, the full variable domain is DVKVTQSSRYLVKRTGEKVFLECVQDMDHENMFWYRQDPGLGLRLIYFSYDVKMKEKGDIPEGYSVSREKKERFSLILESASTNQTSMYLCASSFLTGPYEQYFGPGTRLTVT.

This clonotype was observed many times. The chain carries TRBV6-6 and TRBJ2-3; D possibly corresponds to TRBD2 (5 bases). V was shortened by 0 bases and J by 3 bases, with 7 bases between the two germline ends. CDR1 and CDR2 (germline): MNHNY, SVGAGI (reference sequence). The CDR3 has 14 amino acids. The CDR3: CASSYSPGTDTQYF. DNA of the CDR3: TGTGCCAGCAGTTACTCACCGGGAACAGATACGCAGTATTTT.

The chain combines TRBV27 with TRBJ1-1; D call uncertain. Between the trimmed V and J ends, which lost 5 bases and 2 bases, there was a span of 12 bases. Germline V lookup: CDR1 MNHEY, CDR2 SMNVEV (reference sequence). The CDR3 consists of 14 residues. The DNA of the CDR3 is TGTGCCAGCAGTCCGTACGGGGATAACACTGAAGCTTTCTTT. Translating gives CASSPYGDNTEAFF.

As for this clonotype: A much larger clone is a single base away; this may be a read error. The V gene is TRBV5-3, the J gene TRBJ1-2; perhaps TRBD1 as D (6 bases). TRBV5-3 is marked as an open reading frame, function uncertain. The CDR3 length is 15 residues. The CDR3 region is CASSSQGSPSYGYIF. The CDR3 DNA is TGTGCCAGCAGCTCACAGGGCTCCCCCTCCTATGGCTACATCTTC.

The table lists this clonotype with many counts. The rearrangement links TRBV5-4 to TRBJ2-7, with a weak D call TRBD1 (5 bases). The CDR3 loop spans 13 amino acids. The ends were cut back, 2 bases at V and 3 bases at J, with 9 bases in the middle. Germline-derived CDR1 and CDR2 are SGHNT and YYREEE (reference sequence). CDR3 sequence reads: CASSFSQGYEQYF. Written as DNA, the CDR3 is TGTGCCAGCAGCTTTTCCCAGGGCTACGAGCAGTACTTC.

This clonotype occurred many times. This rearrangement joins TRBV27 to TRBJ2-7, with TRBD2 identical over 15 bases. The length of the CDR3 is 18 residues. The trim removed 2 bases at V and 2 bases at J, leaving 7 bases unmatched. In germline, CDR1 is MNHEY, CDR2 SMNVEV (reference sequence). Here the CDR3 reads CASSLRTSGRGDAYEQYF. The CDR3 DNA sequence: TGTGCCAGCAGTTTAAGGACTAGCGGGAGGGGGGACGCCTACGAGCAGTACTTC.

The rearrangement uses TRBV4-3 and TRBJ2-7; maybe TRBD2 (5 bases). The CDR3 is made up of 14 amino acids. Trimming stripped 4 bases from V and 2 bases from J, with 12 bases between. Looked up from germline, CDR1 is LGHNA and CDR2 is YSLEER. The CDR3, as DNA: TGCGCCAGCAGCCCGAGGGCGGCCACCTACGAGCAGTACTTC. As protein: CASSPRAATYEQYF.

This clonotype was picked up a small number of times. This may stem from a read error, because a much larger clone lies one nucleotide away. The CDR3 carries no conserved terminal phenylalanine or tryptophan, so it likely arises from a read error. The chain couples TRBV7-9 to TRBJ2-1; 9 nucleotides line up with TRBD1. In germline, CDR1 is SEHNR, CDR2 FQNEAQ (reference sequence). With 1 base clipped from V and 7 bases from J, the junction kept 11 bases outside the gene matches. The CDR3 spans 17 residues. The CDR3 loop reads CASSLDVRTGDWNEQFL. CDR3 sequence (DNA): TGTGCCAGCAGCTTAGATGTGCGGACAGGGGATTGGAATGAGCAGTTCCTC.

This clonotype was observed a few times. The chain employs TRBV7-9 and TRBJ2-1, with TRBD2 matching over 10 bases. This CDR3 spans 17 amino acids. V gave up 3 bases and J gave up 3 bases; unmatched junction bases: 8. Germline loops: CDR1 SEHNR, CDR2 FQNEAQ (reference sequence). The CDR3 bases are TGTGCCAGCAGCTTTCCCGGGGCTAGCGGGAGCTACAATGAGCAGTTCTTC. This gives the protein CASSFPGASGSYNEQFF.

This clonotype was recorded at least ten times. V is TRBV7-6 and J is TRBJ2-7; 9 positions match TRBD1. Germline CDR1 is SGHVS and CDR2 is FNYEAQ. The CDR3 spans 15 residues. Germline trimming cut 2 bases from V and 3 bases from J; bases unmatched to any gene: 5. The CDR3 loop is CASSLPADRGYEQYF. DNA of the CDR3: TGTGCCAGCAGCTTACCTGCGGACAGGGGCTACGAGCAGTACTTC.

Ten or more counts support this clonotype. This rearrangement joins TRBV6-2 or TRBV6-3 to TRBJ2-5, with D unclear. This CDR3 contains 14 residues. CDR1 is MNHEY, CDR2 SVGEGT, per germline. Trimming cost V 2 bases and J 1 base, with 8 bases left between them. CDR3 DNA sequence: TGTGCCAGCAGTTACCTCCCCATCCAAGAGACCCAGTACTTC. It yields the protein CASSYLPIQETQYF.